This entry concerns a single TCR beta chain. This entry belongs to a study of blood T cell repertoires in COVID-19. At the level of the study: Italy, Spain and the United States were the sources of the convalescent and acute COVID-19 samples. PBMCs, B-cell-depleted T cells, or T cells were the source of the cDNA or gDNA that made up the material.

The V and J ends lost 0 bases and 5 bases respectively, with 12 bases between them. The CDR3 spans 15 residues. CDR1 and CDR2 from the germline V gene are SGHNT and YENEEA. In the authors' methods: Scientists estimated how many nucleated cells there were by amplifying reference gene primers. Sequencing was performed with immunoSEQ multiplex PCR; in TCRdb, only in-frame clones are kept and a portion is missing. The DNA gave D and trimming, while V, J and clone size come from that table. The sample lists about half a million clones; approximately 85% were seen once. The TCR comes from a human donor in a cohort sampled during active COVID-19. Source material: peripheral blood. The rearrangement uses TRBV11-3 and TRBJ2-3, with D possibly being TRBD2 (5 bases). The CDR3 protein is CASSLDRVAGDTQYF. DNA of the CDR3: TGTGCCAGCAGCTTAGATAGAGTGGCGGGAGATACGCAGTATTTT.